One and the same sample provided the 23 T cell receptor beta chains below, sequenced in a study of identical twins. MiXCR, applied by TCRdb to the 5' RACE reads, yields one record per CDR3 protein. The sample has approximately 260,000 distinct CDR3 sequences; 6.5% to 9.5% are singletons. This sample was shared with a second study, whose subject was yellow fever vaccine responses in identical twins.

The specimen was CD8+ T cells sorted from blood. The receptors come from a woman between 18 and 29 years old in good health.

This clonotype appeared many times. This chain uses TRBV11-3 with TRBJ2-3, with 7 bases that match TRBD1. The CDR3 contains 14 residues. V lost 5 bases and J lost 6; bases outside the gene matches: 8. The germline V gene encodes CDR1 SGHNT and CDR2 YENEEA. CDR3 amino acids: CASSARDSSDTQYF. The CDR3 region has the DNA TGTGCCAGCAGCGCCCGGGACAGCTCGGATACGCAGTATTTT. The full variable domain, its missing parts supplied by reference TRBV11-3 and TRBJ2-3, is EAGVVQSPRYKIIEKKQPVAFWCNPISGHNTLYWYLQNLGQGPELLIRYENEEAVDDSQLPKDRFSAERLKGVDSTLKIQPAELGDSAVYLCASSARDSSDTQYFGPGTRLTVL.

This clonotype was found many times. This chain uses TRBV12-3 or TRBV12-4 with TRBJ2-1, with D hard to call. The CDR3 runs to 13 residues. Trimming pared 9 bases from V and 10 bases from J, leaving 19 bases between. This CDR3 is CASQIDTLGEQFF. The CDR3 region has the DNA TGTGCCAGTCAAATAGACACCCTTGGGGAGCAGTTCTTC.

As DNA, the CDR3 is TGCAGTGCTAGAGACCCAGACAGGCTCTACGAGCAGTACTTC. Protein sequence: CSARDPDRLYEQYF. The rearrangement joins TRBV20-1 to TRBJ2-7; TRBD1 might be the D (6 bases). Germline CDR1 DFQATT, CDR2 SNEGSKA (reference sequence). V dropped 0 bases and J dropped 3 bases, with 12 bases sitting between them. The CDR3 is 14 residues long.

This clonotype was seen a handful of times. V and J are TRBV12-3 or TRBV12-4 and TRBJ2-5, with 12 bases aligning to TRBD2. J gave up 5 bases and V 5 bases, and 9 bases lay outside the gene matches. There are 16 residues in the CDR3. As DNA, the CDR3 is TGTGCCAGCAGTCCTAGCGGGGGGGCCGAGTTGGAGACCCAGTACTTC. Translation: CASSPSGGAELETQYF.

On this clonotype itself: Just one base apart from a much larger clone, this may be a read error. The V gene is TRBV29-1, the J gene TRBJ2-1; 9 nucleotides match TRBD2. CDR1 and CDR2 from the germline V gene are SQVTM and ANQGSEA. V gave up 7 bases and J gave up 3 bases; unmatched junction bases: 13. The length of the CDR3 is 16 residues. The CDR3 nucleotides are TGCAGCGACGAACTCTACTTAGCGGGGGTCTACAATGAGCAGTTCTTC. Translating gives CSDELYLAGVYNEQFF.

This clonotype turned up a few times. The chain carries TRBV7-8 and TRBJ2-7, with D uncertain. Trimming removed 3 bases from V and 2 bases from J, with 11 bases in between. Looked up from germline, CDR1 is SGHVS and CDR2 is FQNEAQ. The CDR3 contains 14 residues. CDR3 coding DNA: TGTGCCAGCAGCTTCCTGGGTCGGACCTACGAGCAGTACTTC. It codes for CASSFLGRTYEQYF. Full variable domain (rest looked up from reference TRBV7-8 and TRBJ2-7): GAGVSQSPRYKVAKRGQDVALRCDPISGHVSLFWYQQALGQGPEFLTYFQNEAQLDKSGLPSDRFFAERPEGSVSTLKIQRTQQEDSAVYLCASSFLGRTYEQYFGPGTRLTVT.

A few counts support this clonotype. The V call is TRBV11-1, the J call TRBJ2-2; tentative D call: TRBD2 (5 bases). The CDR3 runs to 18 residues. V was trimmed by 5 bases and J by 5 bases, leaving 24 bases between them. Per germline, CDR1 SGHAT and CDR2 FQDESV (reference sequence). The CDR3 region is CASSTPSSGGSETGELFF. The CDR3 DNA follows: TGTGCCAGCAGCACCCCATCCAGCGGTGGATCGGAGACCGGGGAGCTGTTTTTT.

Only a few counts were recorded for this clonotype. This rearrangement joins TRBV3-1 to TRBJ2-1, with TRBD2 identical over 10 bases. V dropped 1 base and J dropped 3; count of bases not matched to a gene: 3. The V gene's germline CDR1 is LGHDT and CDR2 YNNKEL (reference sequence). There are 16 residues in the CDR3. CDR3 sequence reads: CASSQVLAGHYNEQFF. In DNA form, the CDR3 reads TGTGCCAGCAGCCAAGTACTAGCGGGACACTACAATGAGCAGTTCTTC.

There are many counts of this clonotype. V usage is TRBV16 and J usage is TRBJ2-5; D is unresolved. Trimming removed 2 bases at V and 2 bases at J, with 9 bases between. The germline CDR1 and CDR2 sequences are KGHSY and FQNENV. The CDR3 totals 14 residues. Written as DNA, the CDR3 is TGTGCCAGCAGCCAAGTGACGGTACAAGAGACCCAGTACTTC. This gives the protein CASSQVTVQETQYF. Looking up the rest from reference TRBV16 and TRBJ2-5 gives the full variable domain: GEEVAQTPKHLVRGEGQKAKLYCAPIKGHSYVFWYQQVLKNEFKFLISFQNENVFDETGMPKERFSAKCLPNSPCSLEIQATKLEDSAVYFCASSQVTVQETQYFGPGTRLLVL.

This clonotype occurred many times. V is TRBV20-1 and J is TRBJ2-7, with TRBD2 identical over 7 bases. This CDR3 spans 14 amino acids. With 6 bases clipped from V and 2 bases from J, the junction kept 10 bases outside the gene matches. The V gene's germline CDR1 is DFQATT and CDR2 SNEGSKA (reference sequence). The CDR3 protein is CSAGPGREPYEQYF. CDR3 sequence (DNA): TGCAGTGCGGGTCCGGGGCGGGAGCCCTACGAGCAGTACTTC.

This clonotype showed up just a few times. The chain uses TRBV5-6 and TRBJ2-7; D ambiguous. Germline lookup yields CDR1 SGHDT and CDR2 YYEEEE. The CDR3 is made up of 15 amino acids. The ends were cut back, 1 base at V and 2 bases at J, with 13 bases in the middle. This CDR3 reads CASSLRETIPYEQYF. Here the CDR3 DNA reads TGTGCCAGCAGCTTGCGAGAGACAATCCCCTACGAGCAGTACTTC.

The rearrangement joins TRBV7-8 to TRBJ1-1, with TRBD1 identical over 9 bases. The V gene end was trimmed by 0 bases and the J gene end by 4 bases; junction bases not matched to a gene: 0. Per germline, CDR1 SGHVS and CDR2 FQNEAQ. The CDR3 runs 14 residues. The CDR3 loop is CASSLAGQGTEAFF. The CDR3 nucleotides read TGTGCCAGCAGCTTAGCGGGACAGGGCACTGAAGCTTTCTTT.

The gene calls are TRBV27 and TRBJ2-3; D gene uncertain. Per germline, CDR1 MNHEY and CDR2 SMNVEV (reference sequence). Trimming shortened V by 8 bases and J by 2 bases, and 11 bases separated the two germline ends. This CDR3 has 13 residues. The CDR3 protein is CASALLITDTQYF. CDR3 nucleotide sequence: TGTGCCAGCGCCCTACTGATCACAGATACGCAGTATTTT.

This clonotype has just a few counts. The rearrangement links TRBV12-3 or TRBV12-4 to TRBJ2-7, with D uncertain. Trimming removed 5 bases from V and 3 bases from J, with 14 bases in between. The CDR3 covers 14 residues. Written as DNA, the CDR3 is TGTGCCAGCAGTGTGGTGGGTGATCACTACGAGCAGTACTTC. It codes for CASSVVGDHYEQYF.

In its sample, this clonotype was seen a few times. The V call is TRBV10-2, the J call TRBJ2-1; no reliable D call. V lost 7 bases to trimming and J lost 6 bases, with 13 bases between them. Germline V gene lookup returns CDR1 WSHSY and CDR2 SAAADI. This CDR3 is built from 13 residues. DNA for the CDR3: TGCGCCAGCACCCGGTTCAAAACCAATGAGCAGTTCTTC. Protein product: CASTRFKTNEQFF.

The gene calls are TRBV12-3 or TRBV12-4 and TRBJ1-5; D unresolved. V was trimmed by 7 bases and J by 7 bases, leaving 11 bases between them. The CDR3 is 12 residues long. The CDR3 region is CASTWLGQPQHF. CDR3 sequence (DNA): TGTGCCAGCACCTGGCTTGGGCAGCCCCAGCATTTT.

This clonotype occurred a few times. This chain joins TRBV30 and TRBJ2-2; 8 bases match TRBD1. The germline CDR1 and CDR2 sequences are GTSNPN and SVGIG (reference sequence). Trimming removed 1 base from V and 6 bases from J; junction bases left unmatched: 7. This CDR3 is built from 15 residues. As DNA, the CDR3 is TGTGCCTGGAGTGGGACAGGGACGGGTGCCGGGGAGCTGTTTTTT. As protein: CAWSGTGTGAGELFF. Looking up the rest from reference TRBV30 and TRBJ2-2 gives the full variable domain: SQTIHQWPATLVQPVGSPLSLECTVEGTSNPNLYWYRQAAGRGLQLLFYSVGIGQISSEVPQNLSASRPQDRQFILSSKKLLLSDSGFYLCAWSGTGTGAGELFFGEGSRLTVL.

This clonotype has a handful of counts. The V gene is TRBV20-1, the J gene TRBJ1-1; D is perhaps TRBD1 (6 bases). V lost 0 bases, J lost 8 bases, and 7 bases lay in between. The germline V gene has CDR1 DFQATT and CDR2 SNEGSKA (reference sequence). This CDR3 contains 11 residues. CDR3 loop: CSARDGTEAFF. DNA for the CDR3: TGCAGTGCTAGAGACGGGACAGAAGCTTTCTTT.

This clonotype was seen many times. The chain carries TRBV20-1 and TRBJ2-2; a possible D gene is TRBD2 (5 bases). The V end was cut by 3 bases, the J end by 1 base, with 6 bases between. This CDR3 is 13 amino acids long. Germline CDR1 reads DFQATT; CDR2 reads SNEGSKA (reference sequence). DNA for the CDR3: TGCAGTGCTAGCCGGGAGAACACCGGGGAGCTGTTTTTT. Amino acids: CSASRENTGELFF.

The table lists this clonotype with many counts. This chain joins TRBV6-5 and TRBJ2-3; D possibly corresponds to TRBD2 (6 bases). Trimming stripped 4 bases from V and 2 bases from J, with 22 bases between. Per the germline V gene, CDR1 is MNHEY and CDR2 is SVGAGI. The CDR3 runs to 18 residues. CDR3 DNA sequence: TGTGCCAGCAGTTCCCCTTTCTCTCGCGGGGCCGACACAGATACGCAGTATTTT. This gives the protein CASSSPFSRGADTDTQYF.

This clonotype was found many times. The gene calls are TRBV6-5 and TRBJ2-5; 9 positions agree with TRBD1. CDR1 is MNHEY, CDR2 SVGAGI, per germline. This CDR3 comprises 12 residues. CDR3 in amino acids: CGTGTGKETQYF. DNA of the CDR3: TGTGGGACCGGGACAGGGAAAGAGACCCAGTACTTC.

This clonotype was counted at least ten times. This chain links TRBV12-3 or TRBV12-4 with TRBJ2-2, with TRBD1 identical over 7 bases. The trim removed 5 bases at V and 0 bases at J, leaving 6 bases unmatched. The CDR3 is 16 amino acids. CDR3 DNA: TGTGCCAGCAGTCTGCCGGGACAGACGAACACCGGGGAGCTGTTTTTT. This encodes CASSLPGQTNTGELFF.

There are a few counts of this clonotype. The chain uses TRBV5-1 and TRBJ2-1, with 7 bases matching TRBD2. With 3 bases clipped from V and 0 bases from J, the junction kept 9 bases outside the gene matches. The CDR3 length is 17 residues. In germline, CDR1 is SGHRS, CDR2 YFSETQ. The CDR3 DNA reads TGCGCCAGCAGCTCGACCGGAATAGCGGGCTCCTACAATGAGCAGTTCTTC. It codes for CASSSTGIAGSYNEQFF.